The 2 T cell receptor beta chains given below trace back to one sample, sequenced in a study of human T cells and chemical hapten exposure. TCRdb passed the RACE reads through MiXCR, listing each CDR3 protein once. Of over 70,000 distinct CDR3 sequences in the sample, about 8.5% were seen once. Time point defined: patch test 2, 6 weeks after DPC sensitization. Documented treatment: therapeutic diphenylcyclopropenone sensitization with weekly scalp DPC. The sequences come from whole blood, collected in connection with sensitization to the hapten diphenylcyclopropenone (DPC). The source of these receptors is a woman aged 50 to 60 with alopecia areata. Some clones in this sample may be carry-over from other donors' samples.

CDR3 in DNA: TGTGCCAGCAGTGCAGACCGCCGTAGCACAGATACGCAGTATTTT. It yields the protein CASSADRRSTDTQYF. This chain connects TRBV12-3 or TRBV12-4 to TRBJ2-3, with D hard to call. The length of the CDR3 is 15 residues. V was shortened by 5 bases and J by 0 bases, with 12 bases between the two germline ends.

This clonotype was counted only a few times. The chain uses TRBV5-1 and TRBJ2-3, with D maybe TRBD1 (5 bases). Germline CDR1 reads SGHRS; CDR2 reads YFSETQ. The germline V and J ends were trimmed by 0 bases and 0 bases, with 8 bases remaining between them. CDR3 length equals 15 residues. This CDR3 is CASSLDRGSTDTQYF. The CDR3 DNA is TGCGCCAGCAGCTTGGATAGGGGAAGCACAGATACGCAGTATTTT. Full variable domain (rest looked up from reference TRBV5-1 and TRBJ2-3): KAGVTQTPRYLIKTRGQQVTLSCSPISGHRSVSWYQQTPGQGLQFLFEYFSETQRNKGNFPGRFSGRQFSNSRSEMNVSTLELGDSALYLCASSLDRGSTDTQYFGPGTRLTVL.